This T cell receptor beta chain was documented in a study of radiotherapy plus CTLA-4 blockade in lung cancer. Study overall: Disease control was seen in 30% to 35% of patients, objective responses in 18%. Study-wide results and limits: Early clonal dynamics of blood T cells, together with interferon-beta, were reported as the best response predictor. TCR clones from tumors expanded in blood after radiotherapy plus ipilimumab.

Remarks on this clone: The antigen is not known.

Using immunoSEQ multiplex PCR, the repertoire was profiled, and TCRdb retains in-frame clones only, with some absent. The sample yields under 100,000 clones, around four fifths seen once. Germline CDR1 is SGHTS and CDR2 is YDEGEE. Trimming shortened V by 1 base and J by 5 bases, and 16 bases separated the two germline ends. The CDR3 covers 15 residues. Focal radiation and CTLA-4 blockade (ipilimumab) were tested in chemo-refractory metastatic non-small-cell lung cancer patients. This specimen was peripheral blood, taken from a patient treated with radiotherapy plus ipilimumab. This clonotype was sampled from a human donor with non-small cell lung cancer that progressed on radiotherapy plus ipilimumab. The chain is built from TRBV5-8 and TRBJ2-7; D call uncertain. The CDR3 sequence: CASSLNLGRANEQYF. The CDR3 DNA is TGTGCCAGCAGCTTGAACTTGGGCAGAGCAAACGAGCAGTACTTC.